In this sample, the clone carrying this T cell receptor (beta chain) turned up many times. The antigen is undetermined. The data derive from a study of T-cell reconstitution after alpha-beta-depleted transplantation in children. The study's findings and limits: T cells produced anew were the main source of T-cell counts and diversity one year after transplant. About two months after transplant, alpha-beta T cells reportedly came from several hundred expanded graft clones. The high TCRbeta diversity at day 60 in some patients came from surviving recipient T cells and thymic progenitors.

During its preparation, the TCRbeta library received unique molecular identifiers. TCRdb itself ran the PCR reads through MiXCR, one entry per CDR3 protein. In the table there are about 190,000 distinct CDR3 sequences, roughly 11% of which are singletons. The J segment lost 2 bases and the V segment lost 1 base, leaving 5 bases of the junction unmatched. Per the germline V gene, CDR1 is SGHRS and CDR2 is YFSETQ. The CDR3 contains 15 residues. The input for sequencing was PBMCs, taken before TCRalphabeta/CD19-depleted stem cell transplant. The chain joins TRBV5-1 to TRBJ2-5, with TRBD1 matching 7 bases. The clonotype comes from a boy aged 2 to 10 with acute myeloid leukemia, due to receive a stem cell transplant. CDR3 DNA: TGCGCCAGCAGCTTGAAAGGGACAGCTCAAGAGACCCAGTACTTC. Translation: CASSLKGTAQETQYF.